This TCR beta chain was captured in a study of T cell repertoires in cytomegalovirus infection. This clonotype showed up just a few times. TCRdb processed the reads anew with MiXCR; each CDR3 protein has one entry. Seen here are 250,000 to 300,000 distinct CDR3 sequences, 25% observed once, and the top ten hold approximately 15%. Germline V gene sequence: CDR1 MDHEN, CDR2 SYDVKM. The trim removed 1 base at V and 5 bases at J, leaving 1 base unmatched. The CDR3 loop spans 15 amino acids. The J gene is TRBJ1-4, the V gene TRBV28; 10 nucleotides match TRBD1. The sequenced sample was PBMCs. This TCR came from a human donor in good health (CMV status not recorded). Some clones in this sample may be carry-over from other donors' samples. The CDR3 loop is CASSLSGQGNEKLFF. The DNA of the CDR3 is TGTGCCAGCAGTTTATCGGGACAGGGGAATGAAAAACTGTTTTTT.